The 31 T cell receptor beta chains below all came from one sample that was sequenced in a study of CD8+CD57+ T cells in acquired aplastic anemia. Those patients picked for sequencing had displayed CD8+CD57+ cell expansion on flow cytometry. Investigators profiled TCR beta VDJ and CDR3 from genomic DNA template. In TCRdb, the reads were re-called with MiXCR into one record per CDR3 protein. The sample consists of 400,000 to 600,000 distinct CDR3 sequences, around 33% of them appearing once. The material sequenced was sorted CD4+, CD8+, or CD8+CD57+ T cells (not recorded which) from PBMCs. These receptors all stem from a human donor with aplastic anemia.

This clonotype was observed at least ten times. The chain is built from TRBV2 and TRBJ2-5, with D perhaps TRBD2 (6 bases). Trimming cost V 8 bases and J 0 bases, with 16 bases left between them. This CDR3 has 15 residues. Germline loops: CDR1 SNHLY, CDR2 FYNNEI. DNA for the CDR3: TGTGCCAGCCGAACTCTAGCGCCGTACCAAGAGACCCAGTACTTC. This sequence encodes CASRTLAPYQETQYF.

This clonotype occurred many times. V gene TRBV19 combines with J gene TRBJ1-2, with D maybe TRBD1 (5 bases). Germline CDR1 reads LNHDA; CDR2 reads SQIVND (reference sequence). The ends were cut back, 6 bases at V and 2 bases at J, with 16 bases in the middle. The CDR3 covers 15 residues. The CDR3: CASRLTGTPNYGYTF. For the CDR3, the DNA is TGTGCCAGTAGGCTAACTGGGACGCCCAACTATGGCTACACCTTC.

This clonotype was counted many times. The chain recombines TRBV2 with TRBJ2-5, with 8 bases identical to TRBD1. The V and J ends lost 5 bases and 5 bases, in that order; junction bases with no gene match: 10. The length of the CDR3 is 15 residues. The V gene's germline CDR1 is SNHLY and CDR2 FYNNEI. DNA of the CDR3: TGTGCCAGCAGTAAAGGACAGGGAACTGTTGAGACCCAGTACTTC. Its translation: CASSKGQGTVETQYF.

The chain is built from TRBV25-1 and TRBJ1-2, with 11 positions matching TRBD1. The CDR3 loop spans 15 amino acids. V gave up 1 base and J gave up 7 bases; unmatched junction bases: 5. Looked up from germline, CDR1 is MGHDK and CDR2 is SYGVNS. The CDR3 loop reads CASSESIGTGGGYTF. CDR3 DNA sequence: TGTGCCAGCAGTGAATCGATTGGGACAGGGGGTGGCTACACCTTC.

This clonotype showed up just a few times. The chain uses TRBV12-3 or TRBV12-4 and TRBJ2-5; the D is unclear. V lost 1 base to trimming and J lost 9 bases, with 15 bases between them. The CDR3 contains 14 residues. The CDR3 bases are TGTGCCAGCAGTTTAGGTCCAACACATTTCCCCCAGTACTTC. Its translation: CASSLGPTHFPQYF.

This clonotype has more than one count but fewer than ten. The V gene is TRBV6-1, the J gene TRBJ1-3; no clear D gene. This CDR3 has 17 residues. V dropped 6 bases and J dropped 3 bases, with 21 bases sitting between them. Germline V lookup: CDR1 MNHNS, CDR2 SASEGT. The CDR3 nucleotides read TGTGCCAGCAGCATAGGGAGTATCGGCCGGCGTGGAAACACCATATATTTT. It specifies CASSIGSIGRRGNTIYF.

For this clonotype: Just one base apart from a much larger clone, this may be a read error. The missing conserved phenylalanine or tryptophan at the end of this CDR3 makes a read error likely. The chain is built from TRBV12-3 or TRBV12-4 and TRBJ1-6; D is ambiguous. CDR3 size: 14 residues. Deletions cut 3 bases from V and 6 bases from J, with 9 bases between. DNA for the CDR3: TGTGCCAGCAGTTTGTCGGGGAGTAATTCACCCCTCCACTCT. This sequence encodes CASSLSGSNSPLHS.

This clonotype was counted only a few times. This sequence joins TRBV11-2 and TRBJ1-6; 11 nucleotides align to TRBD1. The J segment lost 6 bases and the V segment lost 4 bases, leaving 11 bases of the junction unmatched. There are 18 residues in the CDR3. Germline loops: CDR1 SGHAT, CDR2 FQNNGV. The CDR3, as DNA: TGTGCCAGCAGCTCATCGGTGGGGACAGGGGGATTTAATTCACCCCTCCACTTT. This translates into CASSSSVGTGGFNSPLHF. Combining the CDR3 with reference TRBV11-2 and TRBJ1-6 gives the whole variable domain EAGVAQSPRYKIIEKRQSVAFWCNPISGHATLYWYQQILGQGPKLLIQFQNNGVVDDSQLPKDRFSAERLKGVDSTLKIQPAKLEDSAVYLCASSSSVGTGGFNSPLHFGNGTRLTVT.

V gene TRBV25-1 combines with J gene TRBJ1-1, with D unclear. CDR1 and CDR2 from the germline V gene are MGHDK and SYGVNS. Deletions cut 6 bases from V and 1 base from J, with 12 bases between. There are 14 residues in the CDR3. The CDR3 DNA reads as TGTGCCAGCAGCTCATTACTTAAGAACACTGAAGCTTTCTTT. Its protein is CASSSLLKNTEAFF.

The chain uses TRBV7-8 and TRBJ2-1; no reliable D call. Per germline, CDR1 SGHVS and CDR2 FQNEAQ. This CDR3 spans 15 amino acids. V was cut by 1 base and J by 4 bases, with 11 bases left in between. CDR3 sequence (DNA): TGTGCCAGCAGCTTAGGGGGTAGAGCATACAATGAGCAGTTCTTC. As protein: CASSLGGRAYNEQFF.

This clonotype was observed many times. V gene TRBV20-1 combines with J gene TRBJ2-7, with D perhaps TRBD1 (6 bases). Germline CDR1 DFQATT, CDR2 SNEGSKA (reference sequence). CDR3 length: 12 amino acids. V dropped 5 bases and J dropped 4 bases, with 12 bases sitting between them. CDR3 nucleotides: TGCAGTGCTCGAACAGGGTCGTACGAGCAGTACTTC. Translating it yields CSARTGSYEQYF.

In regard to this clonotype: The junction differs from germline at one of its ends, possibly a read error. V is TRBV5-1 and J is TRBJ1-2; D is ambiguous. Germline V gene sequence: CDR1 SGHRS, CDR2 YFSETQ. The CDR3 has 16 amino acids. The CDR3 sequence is CASSRTTSPTNYSYTF. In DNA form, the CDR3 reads TGCGCCAGCAGCAGGACGACAAGTCCTACAAACTATAGCTACACCTTC.

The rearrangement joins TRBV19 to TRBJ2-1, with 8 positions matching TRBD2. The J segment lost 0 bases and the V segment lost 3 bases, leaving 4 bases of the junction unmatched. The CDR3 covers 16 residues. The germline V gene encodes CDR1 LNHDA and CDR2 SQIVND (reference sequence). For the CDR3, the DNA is TGTGCCAGTAGTATGATAGCGGGGAGCTCCTACAATGAGCAGTTCTTC. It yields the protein CASSMIAGSSYNEQFF.

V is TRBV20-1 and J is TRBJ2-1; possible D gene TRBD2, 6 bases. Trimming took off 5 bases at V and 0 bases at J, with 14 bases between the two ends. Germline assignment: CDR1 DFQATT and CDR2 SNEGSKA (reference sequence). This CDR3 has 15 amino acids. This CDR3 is CSAVPSASSYNEQFF. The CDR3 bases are TGCAGTGCTGTACCTAGCGCAAGCTCCTACAATGAGCAGTTCTTC.

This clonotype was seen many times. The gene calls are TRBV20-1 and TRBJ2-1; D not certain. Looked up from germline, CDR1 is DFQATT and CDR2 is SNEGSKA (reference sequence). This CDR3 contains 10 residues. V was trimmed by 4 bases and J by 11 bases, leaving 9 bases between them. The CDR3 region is CSAKPQQQFF. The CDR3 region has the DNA TGCAGTGCTAAGCCACAGCAGCAGTTCTTC.

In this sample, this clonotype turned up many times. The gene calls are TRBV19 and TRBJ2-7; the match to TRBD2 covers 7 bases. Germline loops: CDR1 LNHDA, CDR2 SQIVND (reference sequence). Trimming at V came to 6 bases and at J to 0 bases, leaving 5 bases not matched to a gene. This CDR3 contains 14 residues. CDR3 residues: CASSHRGDSYEQYF. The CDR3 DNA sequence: TGTGCCAGTAGCCATCGGGGGGACTCCTACGAGCAGTACTTC.

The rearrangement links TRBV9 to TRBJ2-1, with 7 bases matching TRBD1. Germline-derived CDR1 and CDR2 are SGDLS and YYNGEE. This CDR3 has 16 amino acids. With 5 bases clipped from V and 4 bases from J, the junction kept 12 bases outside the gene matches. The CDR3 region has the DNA TGTGCCAGCAGTCCGCCCTCACAGGGGTCTTACAATGAGCAGTTCTTC. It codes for CASSPPSQGSYNEQFF.

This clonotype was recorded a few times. This CDR3 reads CASSLSGQGGYEQFF. CDR3 coding DNA: TGTGCCAGCAGCTTGTCAGGACAGGGTGGGTATGAGCAGTTCTTC. The rearrangement joins TRBV11-2 to TRBJ2-1; 8 bases are shared with TRBD1. This CDR3 spans 15 amino acids. With 3 bases clipped from V and 8 bases from J, the junction kept 9 bases outside the gene matches. Germline-derived CDR1 and CDR2 are SGHAT and FQNNGV.

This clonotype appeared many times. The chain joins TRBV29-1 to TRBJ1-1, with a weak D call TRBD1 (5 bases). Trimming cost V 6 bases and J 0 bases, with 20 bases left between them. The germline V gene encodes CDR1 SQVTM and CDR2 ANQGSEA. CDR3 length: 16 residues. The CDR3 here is CSVRRQLFTLNTEAFF. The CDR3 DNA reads TGCAGCGTCCGTCGACAGTTGTTTACTTTGAACACTGAAGCTTTCTTT.

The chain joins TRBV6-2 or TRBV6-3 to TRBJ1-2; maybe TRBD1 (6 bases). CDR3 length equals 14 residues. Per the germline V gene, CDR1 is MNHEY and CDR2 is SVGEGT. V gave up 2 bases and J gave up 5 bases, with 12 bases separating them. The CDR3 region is CASSYGGRGYGYTF. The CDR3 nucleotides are TGTGCCAGCAGTTACGGAGGCAGGGGATATGGCTACACCTTC.

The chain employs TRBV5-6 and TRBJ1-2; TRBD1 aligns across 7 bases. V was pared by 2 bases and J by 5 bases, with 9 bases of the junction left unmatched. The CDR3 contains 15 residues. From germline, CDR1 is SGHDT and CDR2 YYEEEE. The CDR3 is CASSLYPDRNYGYTF. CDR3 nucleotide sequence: TGTGCCAGCAGCTTATATCCGGACAGGAATTATGGCTACACCTTC.

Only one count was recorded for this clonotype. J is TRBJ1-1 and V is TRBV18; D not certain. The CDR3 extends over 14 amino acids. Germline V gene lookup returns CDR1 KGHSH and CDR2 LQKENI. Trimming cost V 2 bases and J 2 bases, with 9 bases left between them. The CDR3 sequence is CASSPWRQNTEAFF. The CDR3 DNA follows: TGTGCCAGCTCACCATGGCGGCAAAACACTGAAGCTTTCTTT.

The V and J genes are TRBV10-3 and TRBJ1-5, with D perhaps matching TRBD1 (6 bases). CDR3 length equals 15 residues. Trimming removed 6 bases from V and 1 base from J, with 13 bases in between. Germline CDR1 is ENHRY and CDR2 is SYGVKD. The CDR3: CAIRTGLGSNQPQHF. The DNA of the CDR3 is TGTGCCATCAGAACAGGGCTAGGGAGCAATCAGCCCCAGCATTTT.

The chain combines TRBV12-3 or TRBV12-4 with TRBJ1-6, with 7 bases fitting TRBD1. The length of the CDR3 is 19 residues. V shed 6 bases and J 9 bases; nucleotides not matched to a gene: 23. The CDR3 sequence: CASSKPRQTGRRRGSPLHF. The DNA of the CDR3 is TGTGCCAGCAGCAAACCCCGACAGACAGGGAGGAGGCGTGGTTCACCCCTCCACTTT.

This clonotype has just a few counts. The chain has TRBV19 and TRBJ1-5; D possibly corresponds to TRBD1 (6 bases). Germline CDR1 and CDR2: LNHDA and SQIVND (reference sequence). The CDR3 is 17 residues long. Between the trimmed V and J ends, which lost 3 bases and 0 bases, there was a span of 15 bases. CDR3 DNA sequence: TGTGCCAGTAGTATGAGGGGGGGCCAGGATAGCAATCAGCCCCAGCATTTT. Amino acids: CASSMRGGQDSNQPQHF.

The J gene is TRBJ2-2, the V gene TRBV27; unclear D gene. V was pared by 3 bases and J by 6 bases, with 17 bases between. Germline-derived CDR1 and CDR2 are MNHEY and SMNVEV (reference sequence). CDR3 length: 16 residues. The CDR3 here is CASSFSPARWAGELFF. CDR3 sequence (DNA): TGTGCCAGCAGTTTCTCCCCCGCTAGGTGGGCCGGGGAGCTGTTTTTT.

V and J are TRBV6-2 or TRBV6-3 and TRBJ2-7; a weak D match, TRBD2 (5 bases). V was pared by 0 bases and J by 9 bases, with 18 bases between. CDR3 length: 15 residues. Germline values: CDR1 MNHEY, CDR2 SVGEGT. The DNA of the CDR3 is TGTGCCAGCAGTTACTCGGGTACGAATCCTACTAGGCAGTACTTC. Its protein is CASSYSGTNPTRQYF.

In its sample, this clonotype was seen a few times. CDR3 amino acids: CASSDRVSDNYGYTF. The CDR3 DNA reads TGTGCCAGCAGTGACAGGGTGAGCGATAACTATGGCTACACCTTC. This chain uses TRBV2 with TRBJ1-2, with D possibly TRBD1 on 5 matching bases. The CDR3 has 15 residues. The germline V gene has CDR1 SNHLY and CDR2 FYNNEI. The germline V and J ends were trimmed by 3 bases and 1 base, with 12 bases remaining between them.

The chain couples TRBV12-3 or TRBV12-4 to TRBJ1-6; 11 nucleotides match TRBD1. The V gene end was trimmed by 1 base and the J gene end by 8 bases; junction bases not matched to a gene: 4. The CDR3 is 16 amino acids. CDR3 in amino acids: CASSLVRTGGYSPLHF. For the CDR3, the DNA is TGTGCCAGCAGTTTAGTCCGGACAGGGGGCTATTCACCCCTCCACTTT.

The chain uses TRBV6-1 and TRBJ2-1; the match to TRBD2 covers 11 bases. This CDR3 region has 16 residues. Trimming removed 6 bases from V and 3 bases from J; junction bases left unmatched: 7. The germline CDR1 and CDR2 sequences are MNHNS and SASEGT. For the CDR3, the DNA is TGTGCCAGCAGGCACTTAGCGGGGGGGCGCTACAATGAGCAGTTCTTC. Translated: CASRHLAGGRYNEQFF.

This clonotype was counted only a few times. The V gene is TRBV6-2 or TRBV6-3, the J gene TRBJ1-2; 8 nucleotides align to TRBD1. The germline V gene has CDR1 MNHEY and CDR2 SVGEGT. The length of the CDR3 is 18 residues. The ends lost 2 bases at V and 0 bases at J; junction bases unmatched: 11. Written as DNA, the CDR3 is TGTGCCAGCAGTTACGTCCTCGGACAGGGATTTTCTAACTATGGCTACACCTTC. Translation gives CASSYVLGQGFSNYGYTF.